This TCR beta chain was identified in a study of blood T cells in healthy people across ages (dated by TCRdb to between 2014 and 2016). In the study overall: In model experiments, roughly one uniquely barcoded TCR beta cDNA molecule per two T cells was captured by template switching. Using deep sequencing normalized with unique cDNA molecular identifiers, the study measured how TCR beta repertoire diversity changes with age. Four age groups were formed from the donors: young (average 16 years), middle-aged (around 39), aged (about 62) and long-lived (roughly 81). To avoid experimental bias, donors of different ages were spread randomly across the sequencing lanes. Two additional independent replicas of 1 million unique cDNA reads from the same blood draw were analyzed for two donors (one aged 18 to 30 and one aged 80 or older). Study-wide findings and limitations: Because the CMV infection status of the donors was unknown, age-related changes in expanded clonotypes may potentially have been confounded. Observed TCR beta diversity correlated strongly with the percentage of naive T cells measured by flow cytometry. Observed TCR beta diversity per million T cells fell roughly linearly with age, and a significant reduction was already apparent by age around 40. Estimates of total diversity from one million sequenced T cells were regarded as lower bounds and underestimates. Compared with the aged group, the long-lived group had more naive CD4+ T cells, fewer expanded clones and increased TCR diversity, suggesting age selection. Since profiling was done on bulk unsorted PBMCs, naive and antigen-experienced compartments could not be conclusively compared.

The germline V gene specifies MNHEY as CDR1 and SVGAGI as CDR2. Between the V and J ends, shortened by 5 bases and 2 bases respectively, the junction contains 16 bases. Taken from cysteine to phenylalanine, the CDR3 has 15 residues. Here the CDR3 DNA is all that survives: 45 bases in frame from base 1. Donors were 39 systemically healthy Caucasian individuals from Russia aged about 6 to 100 years. About 9.6 milliliters of peripheral blood were collected from each donor into EDTA-treated Vacutainer tubes. PBMCs were isolated by Ficoll-Paque density-gradient centrifugation, with at least 7 million obtained per sample. Trizol reagent was used to extract total RNA from the PBMCs, yielding at least 5.5 micrograms per sample. The percentages of naive CD45RAhigh/CD27high T cells were determined by flow cytometry on a PBMC aliquot from every donor. Points on this clonotype: Its antigen remains unidentified. Base qualities are missing; no much larger clone stands one base away.

The receptor library was made with 5' RACE. TCRdb names Illumina HiSeq 2500 as the instrument used. A second PCR of about 6 to 11 cycles was performed with a sample-barcoded 5' primer and a J-beta primer mix. A unique molecular identifier was introduced onto each TCR beta cDNA molecule by a template-switch 5' adaptor carrying 12 random nucleotides. Each sample yielded at least 2.5 million CDR3-containing paired-end reads. First-strand cDNA synthesis was performed from all RNA using the Mint cDNA synthesis kit, with priming by a TRBC-specific oligonucleotide. Following uracil-DNA glycosylase treatment, all cDNA underwent a first 18-cycle PCR with the universal primers M1SS and BC2_uni_R. In the source study's methods: Each sample was normalized by randomly selecting 1 million high-quality reads, each carrying a distinct molecular identifier. Reads with shared molecular identifiers were discarded instead of being binned into consensus sequences. MiTCR, run with a Q25 quality threshold and the strictest error-elimination algorithm, handled CDR3 identification, clonotype clustering and error correction. A nonparametric unseen species model using Euler transformation provided a lower-bound estimate of total TCR beta diversity. The public reads were reprocessed in TCRdb via fastp at Q25 and MiXCR, keeping in-frame beta chains. For every CDR3 protein sequence, its rows merge into one entry that carries the most common genes and DNA. It is TCRdb's table, rather than the study itself, that gives the V and J calls and clone size. A total of about 970,000 distinct CDR3 sequences appear in this sample, approximately 50% of them only once. Together, the top ten hold 20% to 25% of the sample.

The receptor was derived from a woman aged 55-69 years in good health. Recombination connected TRBV6-5 to TRBJ2-7; tentative D gene TRBD1, with 6 bases matching. Input material: blood. CDR3 protein: CASSHRQASTYEQYF. DNA sequence: TGTGCCAGCAGTCATAGACAGGCCTCGACCTACGAGCAGTACTTC.